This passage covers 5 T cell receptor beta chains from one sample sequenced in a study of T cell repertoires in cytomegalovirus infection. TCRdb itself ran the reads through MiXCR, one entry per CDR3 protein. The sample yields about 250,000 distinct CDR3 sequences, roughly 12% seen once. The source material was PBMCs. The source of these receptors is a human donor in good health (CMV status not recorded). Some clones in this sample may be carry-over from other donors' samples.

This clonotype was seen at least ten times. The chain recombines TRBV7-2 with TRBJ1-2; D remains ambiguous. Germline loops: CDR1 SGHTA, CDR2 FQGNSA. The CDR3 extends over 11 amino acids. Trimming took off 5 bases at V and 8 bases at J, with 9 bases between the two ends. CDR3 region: CASSPYGGYTF. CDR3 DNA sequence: TGTGCCAGCAGCCCTTACGGGGGCTACACCTTC.

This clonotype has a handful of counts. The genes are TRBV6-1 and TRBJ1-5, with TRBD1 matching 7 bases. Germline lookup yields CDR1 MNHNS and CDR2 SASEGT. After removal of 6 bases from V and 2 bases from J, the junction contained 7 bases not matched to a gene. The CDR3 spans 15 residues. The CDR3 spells CASRIGTGGNQPQHF. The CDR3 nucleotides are TGTGCCAGCAGGATTGGAACAGGGGGCAATCAGCCCCAGCATTTT.

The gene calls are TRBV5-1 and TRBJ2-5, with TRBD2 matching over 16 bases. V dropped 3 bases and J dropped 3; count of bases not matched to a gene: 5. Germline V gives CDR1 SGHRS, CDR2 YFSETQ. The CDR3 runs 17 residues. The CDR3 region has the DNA TGCGCCAGCAGCTGGGCCGGGACTAGCGGGGGGGAAGAGACCCAGTACTTC. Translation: CASSWAGTSGGEETQYF.

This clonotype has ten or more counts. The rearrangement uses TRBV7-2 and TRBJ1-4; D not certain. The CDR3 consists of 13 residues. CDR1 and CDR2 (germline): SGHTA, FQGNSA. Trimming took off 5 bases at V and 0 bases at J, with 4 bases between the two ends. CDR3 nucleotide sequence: TGTGCCAGCAGCCTCCCAACTAATGAAAAACTGTTTTTT. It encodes CASSLPTNEKLFF.

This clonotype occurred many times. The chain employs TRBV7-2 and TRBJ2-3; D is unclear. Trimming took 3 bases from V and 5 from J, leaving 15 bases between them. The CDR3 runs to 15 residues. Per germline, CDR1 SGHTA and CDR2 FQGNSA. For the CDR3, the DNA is TGTGCCAGCAGCTTGGATGGGCGTGTAGTAGATACGCAGTATTTT. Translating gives CASSLDGRVVDTQYF.